This T cell receptor (beta chain) was sequenced during a study of blood T cell repertoires in COVID-19. Whole-study context: Italy, Spain and the United States were the sources of the convalescent and acute COVID-19 samples. PBMCs, B-cell-depleted T cells, or T cells provided the cDNA or gDNA that made up the material.

The CDR3 extends over 16 amino acids. V shed 3 bases and J shed 0 bases, with 12 bases lying between them. Germline V lookup: CDR1 LNHDA, CDR2 SQIVND (reference sequence). In the original processing: Nucleated cell number was recorded as an estimate derived from reference gene primer amplification. Clones were sequenced by immunoSEQ multiplex PCR, and TCRdb holds only the in-frame ones, with some missing. From that table come the V and J calls and clone size; the DNA was used to work out D and trimming. The sample consists of nearly 65,000 clones, roughly four fifths of them appearing once. The chain is built from TRBV19 and TRBJ2-1; the D is unclear. The sequencing input was peripheral blood. This TCR was sampled from a human donor in a cohort sampled during active COVID-19. DNA for the CDR3: TGTGCCAGTAGTATGTTCACCGGTAGCTCCTACAATGAGCAGTTCTTC. Encoded protein: CASSMFTGSSYNEQFF.